These 5 T cell receptor beta chains originate from one sample sequenced in a study of T cell responses to AZD1222 COVID-19 vaccine. Measured with immunoSEQ multiplex PCR; TCRdb has only the in-frame clones, and not every one. The sample holds more than 150,000 clones, 75% to 90% seen once. The specimen comprised peripheral blood, sampled on day 0 of AZD1222 vaccination. The receptors stem from an adult in good health.

CDR3 residues: CASSPTPEVASTDTQYF. Written as DNA, the CDR3 is TGTGCCAGCAGCCCGACCCCTGAGGTAGCTAGCACAGATACGCAGTATTTT. The V and J genes are TRBV5-8 and TRBJ2-3; D not certain. The V gene lost 4 bases and the J gene lost 0 bases, with 18 bases spanning the gap. There are 17 residues in the CDR3. Per germline, CDR1 SGHTS and CDR2 YDEGEE.

In regard to this clone: Sequence at one end of the junction differs from germline and may be a read error. The chain carries TRBV5-1 and TRBJ1-5, with 7 bases matching TRBD1. The CDR3 is 16 amino acids. In germline, CDR1 is SGHRS, CDR2 YFSETQ. CDR3 loop: CASSLGGRGQDQPQHF. The CDR3 DNA reads as TGCGCCAGCAGTTTGGGCGGTAGGGGGCAGGATCAGCCCCAGCATTTT.

This rearrangement joins TRBV30 to TRBJ2-2; perhaps TRBD1 as D (5 bases). The germline V gene encodes CDR1 GTSNPN and CDR2 SVGIG (reference sequence). V was clipped by 5 bases and J by 3 bases, with 16 bases between them. This CDR3 is built from 15 residues. In DNA, the CDR3 is TGTGCCTGGGTCCCCCGGCAGGGTTACACCGGGGAGCTGTTTTTT. Its protein is CAWVPRQGYTGELFF.

The chain recombines TRBV23-1 with TRBJ1-4; no clear D gene. TRBV23-1 is reported as an ORF; its role is uncertain. The ends were cut back, 4 bases at V and 7 bases at J, with 7 bases in the middle. The CDR3 loop spans 12 amino acids. In DNA, the CDR3 is TGCGCCAGCAGTCGTCTGGGTGAAAAACTGTTTTTT. It encodes CASSRLGEKLFF.

This rearrangement joins TRBV15 to TRBJ1-1, with no clear D. The CDR3 is made up of 13 amino acids. In germline, CDR1 is LNHNV, CDR2 YYDKDF (reference sequence). The V gene lost 3 bases and the J gene lost 2 bases, with 7 bases spanning the gap. The CDR3 protein is CATSSELNTEAFF. The CDR3, as DNA: TGTGCCACCAGCAGTGAACTAAACACTGAAGCTTTCTTT.